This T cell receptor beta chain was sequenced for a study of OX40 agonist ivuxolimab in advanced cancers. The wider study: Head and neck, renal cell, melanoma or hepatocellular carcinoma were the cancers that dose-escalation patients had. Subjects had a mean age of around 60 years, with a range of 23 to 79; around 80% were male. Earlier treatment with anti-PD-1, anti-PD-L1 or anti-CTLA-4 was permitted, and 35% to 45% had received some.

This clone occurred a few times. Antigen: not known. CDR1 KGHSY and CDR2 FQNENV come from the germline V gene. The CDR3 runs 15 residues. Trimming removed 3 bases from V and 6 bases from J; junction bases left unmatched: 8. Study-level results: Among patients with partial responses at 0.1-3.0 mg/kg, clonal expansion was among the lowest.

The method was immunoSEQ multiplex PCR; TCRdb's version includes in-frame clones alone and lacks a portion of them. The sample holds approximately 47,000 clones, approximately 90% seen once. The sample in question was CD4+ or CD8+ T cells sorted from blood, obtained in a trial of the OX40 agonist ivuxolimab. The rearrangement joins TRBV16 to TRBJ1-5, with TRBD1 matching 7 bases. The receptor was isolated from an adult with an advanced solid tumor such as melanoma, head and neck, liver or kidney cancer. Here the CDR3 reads CASSQGKGAFQPQHF. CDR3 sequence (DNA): TGTGCCAGCAGCCAGGGAAAGGGGGCTTTTCAGCCCCAGCATTTT.